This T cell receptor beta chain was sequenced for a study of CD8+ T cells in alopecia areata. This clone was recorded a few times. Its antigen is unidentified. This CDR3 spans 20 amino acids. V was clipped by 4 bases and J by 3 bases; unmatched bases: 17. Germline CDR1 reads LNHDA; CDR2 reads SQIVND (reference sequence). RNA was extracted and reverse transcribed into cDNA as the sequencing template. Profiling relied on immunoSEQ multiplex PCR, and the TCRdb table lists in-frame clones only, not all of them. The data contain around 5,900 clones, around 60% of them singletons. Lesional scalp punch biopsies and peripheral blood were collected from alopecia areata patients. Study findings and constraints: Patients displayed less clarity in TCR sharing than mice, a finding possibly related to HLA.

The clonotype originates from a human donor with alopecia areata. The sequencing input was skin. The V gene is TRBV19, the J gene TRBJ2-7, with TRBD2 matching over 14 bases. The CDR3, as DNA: TGTGCCAGTAGTACCGGGCCCTCAGGGACTAGCGGGAGCCCAATCTACGAGCAGTACTTC. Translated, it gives CASSTGPSGTSGSPIYEQYF.